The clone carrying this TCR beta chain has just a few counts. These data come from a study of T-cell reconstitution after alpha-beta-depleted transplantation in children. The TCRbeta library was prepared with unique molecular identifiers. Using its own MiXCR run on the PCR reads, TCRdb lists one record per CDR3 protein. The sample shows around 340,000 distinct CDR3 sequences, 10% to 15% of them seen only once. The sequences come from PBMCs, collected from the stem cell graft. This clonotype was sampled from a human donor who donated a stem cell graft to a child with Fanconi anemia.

The CDR3 DNA reads TGTGCCAGCAGTCCACCTACAGGGATCGGGAACGAGCAGTACTTC. Its protein is CASSPPTGIGNEQYF. The gene calls are TRBV12-3 or TRBV12-4 and TRBJ2-7, with TRBD1 as a possible D gene (6 bases). The ends were cut back, 5 bases at V and 5 bases at J, with 19 bases in the middle. The CDR3 is 15 amino acids.